The 9 T cell receptor beta chains below were found in one sample sequenced in a study of T cells in Graves' hyperthyroidism and ophthalmopathy. Amplified TCR beta CDR3 regions came from RNA transcripts. The TCR CDR3 first-round RT-PCR relied on the HTBI primer set. Each CDR3 protein is one row after TCRdb ran MiXCR on the multiplex PCR reads. The profile covers hundreds of thousands of distinct CDR3 sequences, with 15% to 20% appearing a single time and about half taken by the ten largest. The sequenced material came from blood. The receptors were sampled from a man between 35 and 55 years old with Graves' ophthalmopathy.

Turning to this clonotype: Just one base apart from a much larger clone, this may be a read error. The gene calls are TRBV6-1 and TRBJ1-1; a weak D match, TRBD1 (6 bases). V lost 7 bases and J 2 bases, leaving 17 bases between the germline ends. CDR3 length: 15 residues. The V gene's germline CDR1 is MNHNS and CDR2 SASEGT. The CDR3 region is CASTGQISGNTEAFF. CDR3 DNA sequence: TGTGCCAGCACCGGACAGATTTCGGGAAACACTGAAGCTTTCTTT.

This clonotype was counted at least ten times. The gene calls are TRBV11-2 and TRBJ1-2; 8 bases align to TRBD1. CDR1 is SGHAT and CDR2 is FQNNGV in the germline V gene. Trimming removed 4 bases from V and 2 bases from J; junction bases left unmatched: 3. The CDR3 has 14 amino acids. The CDR3 region has the DNA TGTGCCAGCAGCTCTAGGACAGGGAACTATGGCTACACCTTC. It translates to CASSSRTGNYGYTF. Full variable domain (remainder filled in from reference TRBV11-2 and TRBJ1-2): EAGVAQSPRYKIIEKRQSVAFWCNPISGHATLYWYQQILGQGPKLLIQFQNNGVVDDSQLPKDRFSAERLKGVDSTLKIQPAKLEDSAVYLCASSSRTGNYGYTFGSGTRLTVV.

This clonotype has just a few counts. The chain uses TRBV2 and TRBJ1-4; TRBD1 agrees at 7 bases. The CDR3 has 13 amino acids. With 7 bases clipped from V and 3 bases from J, the junction kept 2 bases outside the gene matches. The germline V gene has CDR1 SNHLY and CDR2 FYNNEI. The CDR3 reads CASKGTANEKLFF. The CDR3 coding sequence is TGTGCCAGCAAGGGGACAGCTAATGAAAAACTGTTTTTT.

At least ten counts were recorded for this clonotype. The chain combines TRBV7-3 with TRBJ1-1, with D perhaps TRBD1 (5 bases). Germline CDR1 reads SGHTA; CDR2 reads FQGTGA. The V and J ends lost 5 bases and 4 bases respectively, with 14 bases between them. The CDR3 extends over 14 amino acids. DNA of the CDR3: TGTGCCAGCAGCGCTCCAGGGCTCGGCACTGAAGCTTTCTTT. Amino acids: CASSAPGLGTEAFF.

In this sample, this clonotype turned up many times. The chain combines TRBV5-1 with TRBJ1-4, with 7 positions matching TRBD1. The V gene end was trimmed by 0 bases and the J gene end by 5 bases; junction bases not matched to a gene: 10. Germline CDR1 and CDR2: SGHRS and YFSETQ. The CDR3 is 17 amino acids. DNA of the CDR3: TGCGCCAGCAGCTTGGGCCCCCTACAGGGGAAAAATGAAAAACTGTTTTTT. This translates into CASSLGPLQGKNEKLFF. Variable domain in full (rest from reference TRBV5-1 and TRBJ1-4): KAGVTQTPRYLIKTRGQQVTLSCSPISGHRSVSWYQQTPGQGLQFLFEYFSETQRNKGNFPGRFSGRQFSNSRSEMNVSTLELGDSALYLCASSLGPLQGKNEKLFFGSGTQLSVL.

This clonotype was counted at least ten times. The chain recombines TRBV6-6 with TRBJ2-7; weak D call: TRBD1 (5 bases). CDR3 length equals 15 residues. Germline CDR1 and CDR2: MNHNY and SVGAGI (reference sequence). Trimming removed 2 bases at V and 5 bases at J, with 16 bases between. CDR3 in amino acids: CASSYPPVGDHEQYF. The CDR3 bases are TGTGCCAGCAGTTACCCCCCGGTAGGGGATCACGAGCAGTACTTC.

The sample holds many counts of this clonotype. CDR3: CASSLVGGLADEQYF. The CDR3 DNA follows: TGCGCCAGCAGCTTGGTGGGCGGACTAGCAGACGAGCAGTACTTC. The chain links TRBV5-1 to TRBJ2-7; TRBD2 matches at 8 bases. Unmatched junction bases numbered 7, after V lost 0 bases and J lost 5 bases. Germline V lookup: CDR1 SGHRS, CDR2 YFSETQ. The CDR3 length is 15 residues. Using reference TRBV5-1 and TRBJ2-7 for the parts outside the CDR3, the full variable domain is KAGVTQTPRYLIKTRGQQVTLSCSPISGHRSVSWYQQTPGQGLQFLFEYFSETQRNKGNFPGRFSGRQFSNSRSEMNVSTLELGDSALYLCASSLVGGLADEQYFGPGTRLTVT.

This sequence joins TRBV3-1 and TRBJ2-1; 13 nucleotides line up with TRBD2. CDR3 length equals 16 residues. The germline V gene encodes CDR1 LGHDT and CDR2 YNNKEL (reference sequence). The J segment lost 3 bases and the V segment lost 4 bases, leaving 3 bases of the junction unmatched. CDR3 sequence (DNA): TGTGCCAGCAGCCCACTAGCGGGAGGGGTCTACAATGAGCAGTTCTTC. As protein: CASSPLAGGVYNEQFF.

This chain connects TRBV7-2 to TRBJ2-1, with 7 bases aligning to TRBD2. With 5 bases clipped from V and 7 bases from J, the junction kept 17 bases outside the gene matches. This CDR3 contains 17 residues. Germline V gene data show CDR1 as SGHTA and CDR2 as FQGNSA. The CDR3 sequence is CASSPRGAGLFGNEQFF. The CDR3 coding sequence is TGTGCCAGCAGCCCCCGCGGAGCGGGATTATTTGGGAATGAGCAGTTCTTC.